These 30 T cell receptor beta chains came from one sample sequenced in a study of T cells in localized non-small cell lung cancer. Repertoires were generated with immunoSEQ multiplex PCR, while TCRdb's copy carries only in-frame clones and drops some. The repertoire holds roughly 20,000 clones, with roughly nine tenths as singletons. This material consisted of peripheral blood, taken before any cancer treatment. All receptors derive from a woman aged 35 to 70 with stage I lung adenocarcinoma.

This clone came up once. This chain joins TRBV9 and TRBJ1-2; the match to TRBD1 covers 9 bases. This CDR3 contains 14 residues. J was trimmed by 4 bases and V by 2 bases; bases with no gene match: 3. Germline CDR1 is SGDLS and CDR2 is YYNGEE. CDR3 DNA sequence: TGTGCCAGCAGCGTGGACAGGGGAGCCTATGGCTACACCTTC. Its translation: CASSVDRGAYGYTF.

The gene calls are TRBV6-6 and TRBJ1-3; D gene uncertain. Germline V lookup: CDR1 MNHNY, CDR2 SVGAGI (reference sequence). The CDR3 extends over 16 amino acids. V dropped 2 bases and J dropped 0 bases, with 11 bases sitting between them. CDR3 DNA sequence: TGTGCCAGCAGTTACCTTGGGGAGGGCTCTGGAAACACCATATATTTT. Translated, it gives CASSYLGEGSGNTIYF.

This clone was seen only once. The CDR3 bases are TGCGCCAGTGAAACGGGACTAGCGGGAGTAGAGACCCAGTACTTC. Amino acid sequence: CASETGLAGVETQYF. The chain carries TRBV5-1 and TRBJ2-5; 14 bases match TRBD2. There are 15 residues in the CDR3. V lost 8 bases and J lost 4; bases outside the gene matches: 7. The germline V gene encodes CDR1 SGHRS and CDR2 YFSETQ.

This rearrangement joins TRBV6-4 to TRBJ1-4; D gene unclear. This CDR3 region has 13 residues. Per germline, CDR1 MRHNA and CDR2 SNTAGT. V was shortened by 5 bases and J by 3 bases, with 7 bases between the two germline ends. The CDR3: CASSSGANEKLFF. The CDR3 bases are TGTGCCAGCAGTAGTGGGGCTAATGAAAAACTGTTTTTT.

J is TRBJ1-2 and V is TRBV2; D unclear. V gave up 7 bases and J gave up 3 bases, with 9 bases separating them. The CDR3 is made up of 12 amino acids. Germline lookup yields CDR1 SNHLY and CDR2 FYNNEI. The CDR3 nucleotides read TGTGCCAGCACAGAGGACTACTATGGCTACACCTTC. Amino acids: CASTEDYYGYTF.

CDR3 sequence: CASSKISSGRRTDTQYF. CDR3 coding DNA: TGTGCCAGCAGCAAAATCTCTAGCGGGAGAAGGACAGATACGCAGTATTTT. The chain links TRBV7-9 to TRBJ2-3, with 10 bases fitting TRBD2. V shed 5 bases, J shed 3 bases, and the junction held 11 bases outside the gene matches. This CDR3 comprises 17 residues. Germline lookup yields CDR1 SEHNR and CDR2 FQNEAQ (reference sequence).

The chain carries TRBV28 and TRBJ1-2; no firm D call. The CDR3 has 14 amino acids. The V end lost 3 bases, the J end lost 0 bases, and 8 bases lay between the germline ends. Germline CDR1 is MDHEN and CDR2 is SYDVKM. The DNA of the CDR3 is TGTGCCAGCAGTTTTCTCCTTTCTAACTATGGCTACACCTTC. Protein sequence: CASSFLLSNYGYTF.

The rearrangement uses TRBV9 and TRBJ2-7; D might be TRBD1 (5 bases). With 0 bases removed from V and 6 bases from J, the gap between germline ends came to 16 bases. The CDR3 length is 15 residues. The germline gives CDR1 SGDLS, CDR2 YYNGEE. CDR3 amino acids: CASSVEGNGDGEQYF. The CDR3 bases are TGTGCCAGCAGCGTAGAGGGGAATGGGGATGGCGAGCAGTACTTC.

The V gene is TRBV7-3, the J gene TRBJ2-3; 8 bases are shared with TRBD2. The CDR3 is 15 amino acids. V trimming: 4 bases; J trimming: 3 bases; junction bases outside the gene matches: 6. Germline V gene data show CDR1 as SGHTA and CDR2 as FQGTGA. The CDR3 protein is CASSSKAGETDTQYF. CDR3 DNA sequence: TGTGCCAGCAGCTCCAAAGCGGGGGAGACAGATACGCAGTATTTT.

Only one count was recorded for this clone. This rearrangement joins TRBV11-2 to TRBJ1-6; D call uncertain. This CDR3 spans 13 amino acids. Deletions cut 0 bases from V and 10 bases from J, with 7 bases between. The germline V gene has CDR1 SGHAT and CDR2 FQNNGV. This chain's CDR3 is CASSLEGRSPLHF. CDR3 bases: TGTGCCAGCAGCTTAGAGGGGAGATCACCCCTCCACTTT.

This chain links TRBV4-3 with TRBJ2-3, with 8 bases that match TRBD2. The CDR3 is 16 residues long. With 1 base clipped from V and 2 bases from J, the junction kept 5 bases outside the gene matches. Germline-derived CDR1 and CDR2 are LGHNA and YSLEER. CDR3 DNA: TGCGCCAGCAGCCAAGGGAGCGGGGGCCTCACAGATACGCAGTATTTT. Amino acids: CASSQGSGGLTDTQYF.

This clone occurred a few times. CDR3 nucleotides: TGTGCCATCCACCGGGACAGTGATCAGCCCCAGCATTTT. This gives the protein CAIHRDSDQPQHF. The chain links TRBV2 to TRBJ1-5; TRBD1 aligns across 7 bases. Trimming cost V 10 bases and J 5 bases; bases outside gene matches: 8. The CDR3 sequence is 13 residues long. The germline CDR1 and CDR2 sequences are SNHLY and FYNNEI.

V usage is TRBV5-1 and J usage is TRBJ1-5, with D possibly TRBD1 on 5 matching bases. Germline CDR1 reads SGHRS; CDR2 reads YFSETQ. The CDR3 sequence is 14 residues long. V shed 0 bases and J shed 4 bases, with 8 bases lying between them. CDR3 residues: CASSLGGENQPQHF. The DNA of the CDR3 is TGCGCCAGCAGCTTGGGGGGGGAGAATCAGCCCCAGCATTTT.

The genes are TRBV5-1 and TRBJ2-5; maybe TRBD2 (5 bases). The CDR3 contains 13 residues. Germline lookup yields CDR1 SGHRS and CDR2 YFSETQ. V was cut by 4 bases and J by 2 bases, with 9 bases left in between. The CDR3 is CASSLGEQETQYF. In DNA form, the CDR3 reads TGCGCCAGCAGCCTTGGGGAGCAAGAGACCCAGTACTTC.

The chain carries TRBV6-4 and TRBJ1-1; D call uncertain. From germline, CDR1 is MRHNA and CDR2 SNTAGT. The CDR3 consists of 15 residues. V was clipped by 3 bases and J by 0 bases, with 11 bases between them. CDR3 sequence reads: CASSESGEMNTEAFF. The DNA for the CDR3 is TGTGCCAGCAGTGAGTCAGGCGAAATGAACACTGAAGCTTTCTTT.

The chain recombines TRBV11-3 with TRBJ1-4; no clear D. The germline V and J ends were trimmed by 3 bases and 3 bases, with 14 bases remaining between them. CDR1 is SGHNT, CDR2 YENEEA, per germline. The CDR3 sequence is 16 residues long. The CDR3 bases are TGTGCCAGCAGCTTCGGGCAAGAATTATCTAATGAAAAACTGTTTTTT. Translation: CASSFGQELSNEKLFF.

In nucleotides, the CDR3 is TGTGCCAGCAGCTTAACGGGGGCCTATGGCTACACCTTC. Translation: CASSLTGAYGYTF. The chain combines TRBV11-3 with TRBJ1-2, with D perhaps matching TRBD1 (6 bases). Germline CDR1 and CDR2: SGHNT and YENEEA. V was clipped by 2 bases and J by 4 bases, with 8 bases between them. This CDR3 has 13 residues.

This chain uses TRBV28 with TRBJ1-4; D is possibly TRBD1 (6 bases). Trimming cost V 6 bases and J 3 bases, with 11 bases left between them. Germline V CDR1 and CDR2: MDHEN, SYDVKM. This CDR3 is 14 amino acids long. CDR3 protein: CASSQGQANEKLFF. The CDR3 bases are TGTGCCAGCAGCCAGGGGCAGGCTAATGAAAAACTGTTTTTT.

The chain employs TRBV6-1 and TRBJ2-2; no definite D call. The CDR3 is 11 amino acids. Trimming removed 11 bases at V and 0 bases at J, with 4 bases between. Germline lookup yields CDR1 MNHNS and CDR2 SASEGT. CDR3 amino acids: CASANTGELFF. The CDR3 bases are TGTGCCTCTGCGAACACCGGGGAGCTGTTTTTT.

The chain's CDR3 is CASSIDRGQPQHF. The CDR3 DNA sequence: TGTGCCAGTAGTATTGATAGGGGCCAGCCCCAGCATTTT. This sequence joins TRBV19 and TRBJ1-5; weak D call: TRBD1 (5 bases). Trimming left V 3 bases short and J 7 bases short, with 10 bases between. Germline CDR1 is LNHDA and CDR2 is SQIVND (reference sequence). The CDR3 length is 13 residues.

The rearrangement links TRBV10-3 to TRBJ2-7, with 11 bases that match TRBD1. Germline V CDR1 and CDR2: ENHRY, SYGVKD. Unmatched junction bases numbered 4, after V lost 6 bases and J lost 0 bases. This CDR3 is built from 15 residues. CDR3 amino acids: CAISRDRGDSYEQYF. The CDR3 DNA reads TGTGCCATCAGCCGGGACAGGGGGGACTCCTACGAGCAGTACTTC.

This chain connects TRBV27 to TRBJ1-5; possible D gene TRBD1, 6 bases. Germline V lookup: CDR1 MNHEY, CDR2 SMNVEV (reference sequence). V was pared by 5 bases and J by 1 base, with 15 bases between. The CDR3 is 16 residues long. The CDR3 here is CASSPSGTLSNQPQHF. The CDR3 nucleotides read TGTGCCAGCAGTCCCTCCGGGACACTGAGCAATCAGCCCCAGCATTTT.

This clone came up a few times. The chain joins TRBV6-6 to TRBJ2-7; D call uncertain. The length of the CDR3 is 14 residues. Germline CDR1 is MNHNY and CDR2 is SVGAGI (reference sequence). V was shortened by 5 bases and J by 3 bases, with 14 bases between the two germline ends. CDR3 sequence (DNA): TGTGCCAGCAGTCCCCTCCCGGACGGCTACGAGCAGTACTTC. It is translated as CASSPLPDGYEQYF.

This rearrangement joins TRBV5-6 to TRBJ2-2; 10 bases are shared with TRBD1. The V gene end was trimmed by 5 bases and the J gene end by 4 bases; junction bases not matched to a gene: 5. The CDR3 is 15 residues long. Per the germline V gene, CDR1 is SGHDT and CDR2 is YYEEEE. In nucleotides, the CDR3 is TGTGCCAGCAGAACAGGGACAGGGGCCACCGGGGAGCTGTTTTTT. This translates into CASRTGTGATGELFF.

The chain links TRBV7-6 to TRBJ2-5; a possible D gene is TRBD2 (5 bases). CDR3 length: 15 amino acids. Trimming left V 3 bases short and J 2 bases short, with 13 bases between. Germline CDR1 is SGHVS and CDR2 is FNYEAQ. DNA for the CDR3: TGTGCCAGCAGCTTTTTCGGGGAAACACAAGAGACCCAGTACTTC. It yields the protein CASSFFGETQETQYF.

This chain's CDR3 is CSVDPGTGAYEQYF. The CDR3 DNA reads as TGCAGCGTGGACCCCGGGACAGGGGCCTACGAGCAGTACTTC. The chain combines TRBV29-1 with TRBJ2-7; 10 bases agree with TRBD1. The V gene's germline CDR1 is SQVTM and CDR2 ANQGSEA. With 6 bases clipped from V and 2 bases from J, the junction kept 7 bases outside the gene matches. The CDR3 consists of 14 residues.

This rearrangement joins TRBV5-6 to TRBJ2-4; a weak D match, TRBD1 (6 bases). CDR3 length equals 17 residues. CDR1 is SGHDT, CDR2 YYEEEE, per germline. Trimming shortened V by 3 bases and J by 5 bases, and 21 bases separated the two germline ends. CDR3 bases: TGTGCCAGCAGCTCCGCCGGGACATTGGTATCCGAAAACATTCAGTACTTC. Its protein is CASSSAGTLVSENIQYF.

The V gene is TRBV5-4, the J gene TRBJ1-2; D remains ambiguous. CDR3 length: 13 amino acids. V was shortened by 2 bases and J by 4 bases, with 9 bases between the two germline ends. Germline V gene data show CDR1 as SGHNT and CDR2 as YYREEE (reference sequence). The CDR3 loop reads CASSLEGIYGYTF. For the CDR3, the DNA is TGTGCCAGCAGCTTAGAGGGAATCTATGGCTACACCTTC.

In nucleotides, the CDR3 is TGCGCCAGCAGCCAATTGCCAGAGTGGAGCAATGAGCAGTTCTTC. Protein product: CASSQLPEWSNEQFF. The chain has TRBV4-1 and TRBJ2-1; D is ambiguous. CDR1 and CDR2 (germline): MGHRA, YSYEKL. The CDR3 extends over 15 amino acids. V was cut by 2 bases and J by 6 bases, with 14 bases left in between.

The rearrangement links TRBV19 to TRBJ2-1; D may be TRBD2 (5 bases). CDR3 length equals 13 residues. The ends were cut back, 2 bases at V and 10 bases at J, with 12 bases in the middle. Looked up from germline, CDR1 is LNHDA and CDR2 is SQIVND (reference sequence). CDR3 loop: CASSITHRGEQFF. CDR3 DNA: TGTGCCAGTAGTATAACCCATCGCGGGGAGCAGTTCTTC.